Shown below are 30 T cell receptor beta chains from a single sample sequenced in a study of T cell responses to AZD1222 COVID-19 vaccine. Clones were sequenced by immunoSEQ multiplex PCR, and TCRdb holds only the in-frame ones, with some missing. The sample consists of some 160,000 clones, around 90% of them appearing once. The sequenced sample was peripheral blood, obtained 28 days after the second AZD1222 dose. The receptors were sampled from an adult who received the AZD1222 COVID-19 vaccine.

The rearrangement joins TRBV27 to TRBJ2-7; 8 nucleotides agree with TRBD1. This CDR3 comprises 16 residues. Trimming at V came to 5 bases and at J to 0 bases, leaving 9 bases not matched to a gene. The germline gives CDR1 MNHEY, CDR2 SMNVEV (reference sequence). DNA of the CDR3: TGTGCCAGCAGTCCCCTGGGACAGGTAATCTCCTACGAGCAGTACTTC. Its protein product is CASSPLGQVISYEQYF.

The chain has TRBV7-9 and TRBJ1-1; no definite D call. Germline-derived CDR1 and CDR2 are SEHNR and FQNEAQ (reference sequence). V gave up 5 bases and J gave up 1 base, with 8 bases separating them. This CDR3 is built from 13 residues. CDR3 DNA sequence: TGTGCCAGCAGCCCCTCGCCGAACACTGAAGCTTTCTTT. Translated, it gives CASSPSPNTEAFF.

This chain connects TRBV13 to TRBJ1-1; no reliable D call. The CDR3 length is 12 residues. Germline CDR1 reads PRHDT; CDR2 reads FYEKMQ (reference sequence). Trimming removed 4 bases at V and 8 bases at J, with 11 bases between. The CDR3 coding sequence is TGTGCCAGCAGCTCCTACCCTGTCGAAGCTTTCTTT. This gives the protein CASSSYPVEAFF.

This chain joins TRBV7-2 and TRBJ1-5; 10 bases align to TRBD1. The length of the CDR3 is 16 residues. Germline CDR1 SGHTA, CDR2 FQGNSA. V lost 5 bases and J lost 2; bases outside the gene matches: 6. The CDR3 is CASSVDRGRGNQPQHF. Written as DNA, the CDR3 is TGTGCCAGCAGCGTAGACAGGGGGCGAGGCAATCAGCCCCAGCATTTT.

The gene calls are TRBV5-5 and TRBJ1-4; D gene uncertain. V dropped 1 base and J dropped 8 bases, with 9 bases sitting between them. This CDR3 is 13 amino acids long. Germline V lookup: CDR1 SGHKS, CDR2 YYEKEE (reference sequence). The CDR3 protein is CASSLPNGEKLFF. CDR3 nucleotides: TGTGCCAGCAGCTTGCCTAACGGAGAAAAACTGTTTTTT.

The chain links TRBV7-3 to TRBJ2-2, with 7 bases identical to TRBD1. The length of the CDR3 is 16 residues. The junction had 10 bases not matched to a gene; V was cut back by 5 bases and J by 4 bases. Germline V CDR1 and CDR2: SGHTA, FQGTGA. For the CDR3, the DNA is TGTGCCAGCAGCGCATCCGGGACAGCGAGCACCGGGGAGCTGTTTTTT. As protein: CASSASGTASTGELFF.

This chain links TRBV5-1 with TRBJ2-3; 7 bases agree with TRBD2. The germline gives CDR1 SGHRS, CDR2 YFSETQ. This CDR3 contains 16 residues. V lost 0 bases and J lost 2; bases outside the gene matches: 6. The CDR3 nucleotides read TGCGCCAGCAGCTTGGGTCTAGCGGTGTTCACAGATACGCAGTATTTT. Residues: CASSLGLAVFTDTQYF.

The rearrangement links TRBV7-8 to TRBJ2-1; 7 bases are shared with TRBD2. This CDR3 has 15 residues. Unmatched junction bases numbered 7, after V lost 5 bases and J lost 3 bases. Germline assignment: CDR1 SGHVS and CDR2 FQNEAQ. The CDR3: CASSPGGGSYNEQFF. CDR3 bases: TGTGCCAGCAGCCCAGGCGGCGGGAGCTACAATGAGCAGTTCTTC.

This clone was detected once. The genes are TRBV29-1 and TRBJ2-7; TRBD2 agrees at 13 bases. Trimming at V came to 7 bases and at J to 3 bases, leaving 6 bases not matched to a gene. CDR1 SQVTM and CDR2 ANQGSEA come from the germline V gene. This CDR3 comprises 14 residues. The CDR3 sequence is CSARLAGGYYEQYF. The CDR3 coding sequence is TGCAGCGCCCGACTAGCGGGAGGCTACTACGAGCAGTACTTC.

This chain uses TRBV7-9 with TRBJ2-7; tentative D call: TRBD2 (6 bases). Looked up from germline, CDR1 is SEHNR and CDR2 is FQNEAQ (reference sequence). CDR3 size: 17 residues. Trimming removed 3 bases at V and 4 bases at J, with 22 bases between. The CDR3 DNA is TGTGCCAGCAGCTTCCCCTCCGGGAGACCAGTGGGGTACGAGCAGTACTTC. It codes for CASSFPSGRPVGYEQYF.

Here the CDR3 DNA reads TGTGCCAGCAGTTACCGGGACAGGGTAGGAAACACCATATATTTT. Translated: CASSYRDRVGNTIYF. V usage is TRBV5-6 and J usage is TRBJ1-3, with 9 bases fitting TRBD1. V lost 5 bases, J lost 4 bases, and 7 bases stayed unmatched. CDR1 is SGHDT, CDR2 YYEEEE, per germline. This CDR3 comprises 15 residues. The full variable domain, its missing parts supplied by reference TRBV5-6 and TRBJ1-3, is DAGVTQSPTHLIKTRGQQVTLRCSPKSGHDTVSWYQQALGQGPQFIFQYYEEEERQRGNFPDRFSGHQFPNYSSELNVNALLLGDSALYLCASSYRDRVGNTIYFGEGSWLTVV.

The rearrangement uses TRBV7-2 and TRBJ1-4, with 8 bases aligning to TRBD1. The junction had 15 bases not matched to a gene; V was cut back by 5 bases and J by 10 bases. The CDR3 is 16 amino acids. Looked up from germline, CDR1 is SGHTA and CDR2 is FQGNSA. The CDR3 spells CASSQRTGTAGAKLFF. The CDR3 DNA is TGTGCCAGCAGCCAACGGACAGGGACGGCGGGAGCAAAACTGTTTTTT.

This clone was detected once. The chain employs TRBV7-8 and TRBJ1-4; D is unresolved. Germline V gene data show CDR1 as SGHVS and CDR2 as FQNEAQ. The CDR3 is made up of 15 amino acids. V was shortened by 2 bases and J by 0 bases, with 7 bases between the two germline ends. The CDR3 sequence is CASSLSFATNEKLFF. CDR3 bases: TGTGCCAGCAGCTTAAGTTTCGCAACTAATGAAAAACTGTTTTTT.

The rearrangement uses TRBV5-1 and TRBJ1-1; D may be TRBD1 (5 bases). V gave up 1 base and J gave up 4 bases, with 11 bases separating them. CDR1 and CDR2 (germline): SGHRS, YFSETQ. CDR3 length: 14 amino acids. In nucleotides, the CDR3 is TGCGCCAGCAGCTTGCGGGGGAGGGGCACTGAAGCTTTCTTT. It codes for CASSLRGRGTEAFF.

V and J are TRBV3-1 (or the pseudogene TRBV3-2) and TRBJ2-1; the match to TRBD2 covers 7 bases. The CDR3 has 15 residues. Losses at the gene ends were 1 base for V and 4 bases for J; bases not matched to a gene: 4. Looked up from germline, CDR1 is LGHDT and CDR2 is YNNKEL (reference sequence). In DNA, the CDR3 is TGTGCCAGCAGCCAAGGCGGGAGTAAGTACAATGAGCAGTTCTTC. It yields the protein CASSQGGSKYNEQFF.

The V call is TRBV5-1, the J call TRBJ1-1; D remains unclear. The CDR3 sequence is 14 residues long. CDR1 is SGHRS and CDR2 is YFSETQ in the germline V gene. The V gene lost 3 bases and the J gene lost 0 bases, with 9 bases spanning the gap. CDR3 in DNA: TGCGCCAGCAGCTCCCAGAGCTTGAACACTGAAGCTTTCTTT. It specifies CASSSQSLNTEAFF.

The chain has TRBV11-2 and TRBJ2-2, with 10 bases fitting TRBD2. V was pared by 6 bases and J by 3 bases, with 4 bases of the junction left unmatched. This CDR3 contains 15 residues. Germline CDR1 SGHAT, CDR2 FQNNGV. The CDR3 nucleotides read TGTGCCAGCAGACCGAGCGGGGGGGACACCGGGGAGCTGTTTTTT. The encoded protein is CASRPSGGDTGELFF.

The V and J genes are TRBV9 and TRBJ2-6; 8 bases line up with TRBD1. The CDR3 covers 17 residues. V shed 5 bases and J 0 bases; nucleotides not matched to a gene: 7. Germline V gene sequence: CDR1 SGDLS, CDR2 YYNGEE. The DNA for the CDR3 is TGTGCCAGCAGGACCGGACAGGGAAACTCTGGGGCCAACGTCCTGACTTTC. Translated, it gives CASRTGQGNSGANVLTF.

The count of this clone is one. In nucleotides, the CDR3 is TGTGCCAGCAGTCCCGGTGGCCCGAACATTCAGTACTTC. Translating it yields CASSPGGPNIQYF. The chain links TRBV7-2 to TRBJ2-4; D ambiguous. Germline CDR1 and CDR2: SGHTA and FQGNSA. V lost 6 bases to trimming and J lost 7 bases, with 13 bases between them. The CDR3 totals 13 residues.

The chain combines TRBV19 with TRBJ1-6, with 7 positions matching TRBD1. Germline trimming cut 6 bases from V and 5 bases from J; bases unmatched to any gene: 10. The CDR3 runs to 16 residues. Germline V gene lookup returns CDR1 LNHDA and CDR2 SQIVND (reference sequence). For the CDR3, the DNA is TGTGCCAGTAGGACCTTCTGGGACAGCCATAATTCACCCCTCCACTTT. This codes for CASRTFWDSHNSPLHF. Together with reference TRBV19 and TRBJ1-6, the CDR3 gives the full variable domain: DGGITQSPKYLFRKEGQNVTLSCEQNLNHDAMYWYRQDPGQGLRLIYYSQIVNDFQKGDIAEGYSVSREKKESFPLTVTSAQKNPTAFYLCASRTFWDSHNSPLHFGNGTRLTVT.

This clone was detected only once. The gene calls are TRBV6-5 and TRBJ2-1; the D gene is possibly TRBD2 (5 bases). The CDR3 is made up of 15 amino acids. CDR1 and CDR2 (germline): MNHEY, SVGAGI. V was cut by 6 bases and J by 3 bases, with 15 bases left in between. The CDR3 is CASSPPLAGYNEQFF. CDR3 nucleotides: TGTGCCAGCAGCCCCCCCCTTGCGGGCTACAATGAGCAGTTCTTC.

The V gene is TRBV4-1, the J gene TRBJ1-5; 9 bases line up with TRBD1. The germline gives CDR1 MGHRA, CDR2 YSYEKL. The CDR3 covers 16 residues. J was trimmed by 6 bases and V by 1 base; bases with no gene match: 7. The DNA for the CDR3 is TGCGCCAGCAGCCAAGCCGACAGGGGGGGGAGTCAGCCCCAGCATTTT. Amino acid sequence: CASSQADRGGSQPQHF.

CDR3 amino acids: CASSLANNEQFF. CDR3 DNA sequence: TGCGCCAGCAGCTTGGCCAATAATGAGCAGTTCTTC. The rearrangement uses TRBV5-1 and TRBJ2-1; the D is unclear. Germline CDR1 is SGHRS and CDR2 is YFSETQ. The germline V and J ends were trimmed by 0 bases and 7 bases, with 5 bases remaining between them. The CDR3 is made up of 12 amino acids.

The genes are TRBV11-2 and TRBJ2-7; 9 bases map to TRBD1. The CDR3 extends over 14 amino acids. V shed 3 bases and J 6 bases; nucleotides not matched to a gene: 6. Per the germline V gene, CDR1 is SGHAT and CDR2 is FQNNGV. CDR3 sequence reads: CASSLWDRVSEQYF. CDR3 in DNA: TGTGCCAGCAGCTTGTGGGACAGGGTTTCCGAGCAGTACTTC.

This clone is a singleton in its sample. The chain links TRBV30 to TRBJ2-7, with D possibly being TRBD2 (7 bases). From germline, CDR1 is GTSNPN and CDR2 SVGIG (reference sequence). Trimming stripped 5 bases from V and 4 bases from J, with 15 bases between. CDR3 length: 13 residues. CDR3 region: CAWREGGGYEQYF. CDR3 in DNA: TGTGCCTGGCGCGAAGGGGGGGGGTACGAGCAGTACTTC.

The chain links TRBV14 to TRBJ1-5; TRBD1 might be the D (5 bases). CDR1 and CDR2 (germline): SGHDN, FVKESK. V was clipped by 6 bases and J by 7 bases, with 16 bases between them. The CDR3 covers 14 residues. The CDR3 nucleotides are TGTGCCAGCAGGGTCAGAGGGGCCAGGCAGCCCCAGCATTTT. Translated: CASRVRGARQPQHF.

This clone was counted only a few times. The rearrangement links TRBV7-2 to TRBJ1-1, with 8 bases lining up with TRBD1. After removal of 4 bases from V and 1 base from J, the junction contained 5 bases not matched to a gene. Per germline, CDR1 SGHTA and CDR2 FQGNSA. The CDR3 runs to 15 residues. The CDR3 loop is CASSSWTGKNTEAFF. The CDR3 DNA reads as TGTGCCAGCAGCTCTTGGACAGGGAAGAACACTGAAGCTTTCTTT.

The CDR3 DNA reads as TGTGCCAGCAGACCCGACGGCTCGAACACTGAAGCTTTCTTT. Translating gives CASRPDGSNTEAFF. This chain links TRBV6-5 with TRBJ1-1; D not certain. V gave up 6 bases and J gave up 1 base, with 12 bases separating them. The CDR3 contains 14 residues. CDR1 and CDR2 (germline): MNHEY, SVGAGI.

This clone was seen a single time. The chain couples TRBV12-3 or TRBV12-4 to TRBJ1-2, with a weak D call TRBD1 (6 bases). V lost 10 bases, J lost 2 bases, and 8 bases lay in between. The CDR3 has 11 residues. CDR3 coding DNA: TGTGCCATACAGGGAAACTATGGCTACACCTTC. The encoded protein is CAIQGNYGYTF.

This clone appeared a single time. V is TRBV4-1 and J is TRBJ2-5; the D gene is possibly TRBD1 (5 bases). Germline V gives CDR1 MGHRA, CDR2 YSYEKL. This CDR3 is 15 amino acids long. The V end lost 0 bases, the J end lost 2 bases, and 10 bases lay between the germline ends. DNA of the CDR3: TGCGCCAGCAGCCAAGAGGGGCTAGTTCAAGAGACCCAGTACTTC. Translating it yields CASSQEGLVQETQYF.